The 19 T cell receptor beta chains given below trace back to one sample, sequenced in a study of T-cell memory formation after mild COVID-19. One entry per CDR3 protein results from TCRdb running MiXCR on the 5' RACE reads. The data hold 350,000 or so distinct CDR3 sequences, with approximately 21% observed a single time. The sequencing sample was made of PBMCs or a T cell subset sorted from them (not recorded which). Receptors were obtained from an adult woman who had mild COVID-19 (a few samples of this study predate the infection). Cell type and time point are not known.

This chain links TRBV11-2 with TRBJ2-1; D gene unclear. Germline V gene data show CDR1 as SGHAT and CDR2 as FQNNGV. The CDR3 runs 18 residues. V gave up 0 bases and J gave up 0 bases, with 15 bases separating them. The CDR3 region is CASSLDNFAPSSYNEQFF. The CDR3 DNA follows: TGTGCCAGCAGCTTAGATAATTTCGCGCCAAGCTCCTACAATGAGCAGTTCTTC.

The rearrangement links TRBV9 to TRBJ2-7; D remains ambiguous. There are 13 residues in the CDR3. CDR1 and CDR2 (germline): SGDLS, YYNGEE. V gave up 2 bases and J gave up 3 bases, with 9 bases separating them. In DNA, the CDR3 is TGTGCCAGCAGCGTCAACGACCACTACGAGCAGTACTTC. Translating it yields CASSVNDHYEQYF.

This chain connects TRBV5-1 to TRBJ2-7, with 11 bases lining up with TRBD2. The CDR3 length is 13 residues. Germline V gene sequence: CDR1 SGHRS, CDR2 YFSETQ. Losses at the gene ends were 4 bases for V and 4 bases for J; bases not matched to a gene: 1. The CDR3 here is CASSTSGSYEQYF. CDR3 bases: TGCGCCAGCAGCACTAGCGGGAGTTACGAGCAGTACTTC.

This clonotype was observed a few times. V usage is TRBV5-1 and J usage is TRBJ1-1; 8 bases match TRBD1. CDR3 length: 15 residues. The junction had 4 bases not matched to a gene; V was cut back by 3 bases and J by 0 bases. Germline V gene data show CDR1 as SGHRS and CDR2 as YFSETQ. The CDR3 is CASSSTGQVNTEAFF. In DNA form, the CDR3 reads TGCGCCAGCAGCTCCACGGGACAGGTGAACACTGAAGCTTTCTTT.

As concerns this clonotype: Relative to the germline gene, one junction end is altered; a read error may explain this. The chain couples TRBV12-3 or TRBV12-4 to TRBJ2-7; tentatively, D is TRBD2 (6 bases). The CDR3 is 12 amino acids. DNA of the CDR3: TGTGCCAGCAGCCCCGGGACTCCGAGAAGGGACTTC. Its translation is CASSPGTPRRDF.

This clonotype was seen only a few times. The chain's CDR3 is CASSLVAGVAGETQYF. In nucleotides, the CDR3 is TGTGCCAGCAGCTTGGTAGCGGGAGTGGCAGGAGAGACCCAGTACTTC. V usage is TRBV7-6 and J usage is TRBJ2-5, with 9 bases identical to TRBD2. The V and J ends lost 3 bases and 4 bases, in that order; junction bases with no gene match: 9. This CDR3 contains 16 residues. Germline V CDR1 and CDR2: SGHVS, FNYEAQ.

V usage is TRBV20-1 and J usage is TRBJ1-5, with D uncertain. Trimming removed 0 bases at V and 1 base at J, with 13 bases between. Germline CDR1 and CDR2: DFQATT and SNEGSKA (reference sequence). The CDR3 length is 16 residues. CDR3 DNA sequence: TGCAGTGCTAGAGATTGGACCAGCGGGAGCAATCAGCCCCAGCATTTT. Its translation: CSARDWTSGSNQPQHF.

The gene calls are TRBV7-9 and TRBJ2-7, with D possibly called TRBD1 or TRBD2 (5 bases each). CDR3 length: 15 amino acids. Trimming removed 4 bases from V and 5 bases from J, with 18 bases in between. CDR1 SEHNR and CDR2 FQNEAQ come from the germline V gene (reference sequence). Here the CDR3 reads CASSSGAQGVDEQYF. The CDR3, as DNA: TGTGCCAGCAGCTCCGGGGCGCAGGGTGTCGACGAGCAGTACTTC.

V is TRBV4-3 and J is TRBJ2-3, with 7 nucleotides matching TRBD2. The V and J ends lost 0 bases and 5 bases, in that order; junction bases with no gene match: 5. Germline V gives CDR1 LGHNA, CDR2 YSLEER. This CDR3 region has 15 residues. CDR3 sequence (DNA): TGCGCCAGCAGCCAAGACGTTGGGGGGGGAGATACGCAGTATTTT. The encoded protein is CASSQDVGGGDTQYF.

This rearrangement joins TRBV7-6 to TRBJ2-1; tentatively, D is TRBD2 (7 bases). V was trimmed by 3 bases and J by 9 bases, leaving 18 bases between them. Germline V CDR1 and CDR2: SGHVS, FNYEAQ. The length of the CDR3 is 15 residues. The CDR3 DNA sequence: TGTGCCAGCAGCTTTAACGGGGAGGGGGTCACTGAGCAGTTCTTC. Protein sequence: CASSFNGEGVTEQFF.

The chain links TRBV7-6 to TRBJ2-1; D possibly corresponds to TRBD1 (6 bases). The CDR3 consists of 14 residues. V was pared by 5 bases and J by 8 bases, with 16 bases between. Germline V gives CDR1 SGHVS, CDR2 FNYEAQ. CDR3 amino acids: CASSPADSSYEQFF. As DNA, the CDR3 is TGTGCCAGCAGCCCTGCGGACAGTAGCTATGAGCAGTTCTTC.

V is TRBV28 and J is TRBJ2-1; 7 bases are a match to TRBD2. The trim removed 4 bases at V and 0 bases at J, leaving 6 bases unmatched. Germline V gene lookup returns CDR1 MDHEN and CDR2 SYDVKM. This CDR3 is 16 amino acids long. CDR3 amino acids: CASSSPLAHSYNEQFF. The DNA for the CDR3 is TGTGCCAGCAGTTCCCCACTAGCGCACTCCTACAATGAGCAGTTCTTC. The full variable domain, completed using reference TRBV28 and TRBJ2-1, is DVKVTQSSRYLVKRTGEKVFLECVQDMDHENMFWYRQDPGLGLRLIYFSYDVKMKEKGDIPEGYSVSREKKERFSLILESASTNQTSMYLCASSSPLAHSYNEQFFGPGTRLTVL.

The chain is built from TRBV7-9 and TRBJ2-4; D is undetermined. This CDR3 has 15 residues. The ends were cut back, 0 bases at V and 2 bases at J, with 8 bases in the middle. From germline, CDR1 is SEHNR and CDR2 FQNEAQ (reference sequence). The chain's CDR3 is CASSLARDTKNIQYF. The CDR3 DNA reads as TGTGCCAGCAGCTTAGCAAGGGATACCAAAAACATTCAGTACTTC. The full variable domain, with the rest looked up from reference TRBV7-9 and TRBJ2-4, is DTGVSQNPRHKITKRGQNVTFRCDPISEHNRLYWYRQTLGQGPEFLTYFQNEAQLEKSRLLSDRFSAERPKGSFSTLEIQRTEQGDSAMYLCASSLARDTKNIQYFGAGTRLSVL.

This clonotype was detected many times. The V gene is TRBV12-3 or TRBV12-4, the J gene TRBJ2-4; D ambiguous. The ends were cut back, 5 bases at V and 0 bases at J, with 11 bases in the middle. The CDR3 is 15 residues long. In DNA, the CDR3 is TGTGCCAGCAGTCTCCGAGAGGTAGCCAAAAACATTCAGTACTTC. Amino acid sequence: CASSLREVAKNIQYF.

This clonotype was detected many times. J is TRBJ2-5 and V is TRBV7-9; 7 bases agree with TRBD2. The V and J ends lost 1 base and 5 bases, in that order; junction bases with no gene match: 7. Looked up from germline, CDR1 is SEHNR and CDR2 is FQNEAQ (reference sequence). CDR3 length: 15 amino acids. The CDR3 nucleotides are TGTGCCAGCAGCTTAGGGTCGGGAGGATCGGAGACCCAGTACTTC. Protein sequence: CASSLGSGGSETQYF.

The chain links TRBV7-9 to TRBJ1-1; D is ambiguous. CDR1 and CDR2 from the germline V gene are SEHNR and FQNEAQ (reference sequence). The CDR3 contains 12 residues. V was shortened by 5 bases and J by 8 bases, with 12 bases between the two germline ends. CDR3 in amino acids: CASSHRVREAFF. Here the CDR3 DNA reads TGTGCCAGCAGCCATAGGGTCCGAGAAGCTTTCTTT. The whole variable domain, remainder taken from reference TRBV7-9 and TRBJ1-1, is DTGVSQNPRHKITKRGQNVTFRCDPISEHNRLYWYRQTLGQGPEFLTYFQNEAQLEKSRLLSDRFSAERPKGSFSTLEIQRTEQGDSAMYLCASSHRVREAFFGQGTRLTVV.

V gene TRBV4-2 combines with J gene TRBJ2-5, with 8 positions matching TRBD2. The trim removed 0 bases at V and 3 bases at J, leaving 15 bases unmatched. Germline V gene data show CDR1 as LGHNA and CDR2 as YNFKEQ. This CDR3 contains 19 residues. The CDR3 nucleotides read TGTGCCAGCAGCCAAGATGCCAGGCGGAGGGCGGGGGGAGAAGAGACCCAGTACTTC. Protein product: CASSQDARRRAGGEETQYF.

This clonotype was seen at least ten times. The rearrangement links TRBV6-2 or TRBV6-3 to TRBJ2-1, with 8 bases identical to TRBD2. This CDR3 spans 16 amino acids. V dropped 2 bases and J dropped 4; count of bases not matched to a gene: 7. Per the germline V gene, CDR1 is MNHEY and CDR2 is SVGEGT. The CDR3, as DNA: TGTGCCAGCAGTTACGGTTTAACTAGCGGTTACAATGAGCAGTTCTTC. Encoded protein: CASSYGLTSGYNEQFF.

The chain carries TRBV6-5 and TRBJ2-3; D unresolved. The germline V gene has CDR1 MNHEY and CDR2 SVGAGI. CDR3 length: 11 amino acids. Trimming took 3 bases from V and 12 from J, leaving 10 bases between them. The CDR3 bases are TGTGCCAGCAGTTATAAGTTTATACAGTATTTT. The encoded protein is CASSYKFIQYF.